These 3 T cell receptor beta chains share one sample of origin, sequenced in a study of a mutant IDH1 vaccine in newly diagnosed glioma. Generated by immunoSEQ multiplex PCR, the TCRdb table keeps only in-frame clones and is missing some. The sample lists 38,000 or so clones, about four fifths seen once, with about 14% in the top ten. Their recognized antigens are unknown. Indicated time point: week 11, during vaccination. In every dose of vaccine, 300 ug of mutant IDH1 20-mer peptide was given alongside topical imiquimod. Source: peripheral blood mononuclear cells (PBMCs), taken from a glioma patient whose treatment included an IDH1 peptide vaccine. The source is a woman in her twenties or thirties with glioma. Some clones in this sample may be carry-over from other donors' samples.

This clone was detected a few times. The CDR3: CATSTGGTEAFF. As DNA, the CDR3 is TGTGCCACCTCGACAGGGGGCACTGAAGCTTTCTTT. This rearrangement joins TRBV19 to TRBJ1-1; 9 nucleotides line up with TRBD1. J lost 4 bases, V lost 10 bases, and 4 bases had no gene match. This CDR3 spans 12 amino acids. CDR1 and CDR2 (germline): LNHDA, SQIVND (reference sequence).

J is TRBJ2-7 and V is TRBV7-2, with 7 bases fitting TRBD2. In germline, CDR1 is SGHTA, CDR2 FQGNSA. The J segment lost 10 bases and the V segment lost 5 bases, leaving 11 bases of the junction unmatched. The CDR3 spans 13 residues. The CDR3 spells CASSTYLRDYQYF. In DNA, the CDR3 is TGTGCCAGCAGCACCTACCTCCGGGACTATCAGTACTTC.

This clone was counted once. The chain couples TRBV10-3 to TRBJ2-7; TRBD1 matches at 7 bases. The CDR3 totals 13 residues. J was trimmed by 5 bases and V by 2 bases; bases with no gene match: 3. Germline V CDR1 and CDR2: ENHRY, SYGVKD. The DNA of the CDR3 is TGTGCCATCAGTGAGGACAGGGCCCACGAGCAGTACTTC. This gives the protein CAISEDRAHEQYF.